This T cell receptor (beta chain) was recorded in a study of T cell responses to AZD1222 COVID-19 vaccine. The study, taken as a whole, reports: Vaccine-associated CD4 TCRs spanned spike, dominant at 160-218 and 743-854.

V shed 0 bases and J shed 0 bases, with 9 bases lying between them. There are 17 residues in the CDR3. Germline CDR1 is LGHNA and CDR2 is YSLEER. This table comes from immunoSEQ multiplex PCR, and its TCRdb copy is limited to in-frame clones, with some not included. The sample shows fewer than 150,000 clones, around 91% of them seen only once. A note on this clone: Its antigen is not known.

The clonotype was recovered from an adult who received the AZD1222 COVID-19 vaccine. This rearrangement joins TRBV4-3 to TRBJ1-6; no definite D call. Sequenced here: peripheral blood, sampled 28 days after the second AZD1222 dose. CDR3 nucleotide sequence: TGCGCCAGCAGCCAAGATAGGACCTCCTCCTATAATTCACCCCTCCACTTT. Its translation is CASSQDRTSSYNSPLHF.